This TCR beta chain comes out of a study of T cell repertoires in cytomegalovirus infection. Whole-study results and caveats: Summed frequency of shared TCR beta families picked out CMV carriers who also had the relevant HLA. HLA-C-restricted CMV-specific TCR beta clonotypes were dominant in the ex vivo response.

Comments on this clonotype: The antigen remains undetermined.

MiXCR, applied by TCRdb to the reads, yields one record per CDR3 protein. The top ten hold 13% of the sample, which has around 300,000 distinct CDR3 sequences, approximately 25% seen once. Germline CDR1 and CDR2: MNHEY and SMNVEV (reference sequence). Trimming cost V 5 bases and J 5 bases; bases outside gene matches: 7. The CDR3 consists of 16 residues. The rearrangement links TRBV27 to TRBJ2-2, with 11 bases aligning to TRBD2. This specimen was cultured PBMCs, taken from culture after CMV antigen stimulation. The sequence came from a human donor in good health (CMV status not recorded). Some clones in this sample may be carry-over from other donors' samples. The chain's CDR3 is CASSPSSGRFTGELFF. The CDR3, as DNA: TGTGCCAGCAGTCCCTCTAGCGGGAGGTTTACCGGGGAGCTGTTTTTT.